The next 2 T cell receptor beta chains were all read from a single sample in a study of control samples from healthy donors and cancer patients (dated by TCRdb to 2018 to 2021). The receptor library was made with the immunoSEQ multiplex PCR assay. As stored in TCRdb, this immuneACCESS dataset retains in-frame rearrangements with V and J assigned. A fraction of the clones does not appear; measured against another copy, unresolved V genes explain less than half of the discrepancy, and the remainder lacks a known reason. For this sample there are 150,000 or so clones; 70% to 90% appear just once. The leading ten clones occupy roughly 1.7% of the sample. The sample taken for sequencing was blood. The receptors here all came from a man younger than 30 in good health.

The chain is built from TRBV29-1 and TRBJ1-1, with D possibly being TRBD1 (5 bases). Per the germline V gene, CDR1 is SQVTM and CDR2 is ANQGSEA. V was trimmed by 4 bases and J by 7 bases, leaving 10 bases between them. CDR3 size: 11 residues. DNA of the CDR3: TGCAGCGTTGTTTCCGGGGGTGAAGCTTTCTTT. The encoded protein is CSVVSGGEAFF.

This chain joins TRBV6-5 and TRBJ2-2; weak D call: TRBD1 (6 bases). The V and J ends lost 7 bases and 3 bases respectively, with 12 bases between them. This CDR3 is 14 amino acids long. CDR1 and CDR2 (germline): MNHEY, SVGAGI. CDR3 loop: CASTRDTYTGELFF. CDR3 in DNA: TGTGCCAGCACCCGGGACACGTACACCGGGGAGCTGTTTTTT.